Below are 32 T cell receptor beta chains sequenced from a single sample in a study of T cell repertoires in cytomegalovirus infection. TCRdb re-derived calls from the reads in MiXCR, one entry per CDR3 protein. The table includes some 800,000 distinct CDR3 sequences, about 30% detected once. Their specific antigens are unknown. Sequencing used cultured CD8+ T cells from PBMCs, obtained from culture after CMV antigen stimulation. These receptors originate from a human donor in good health (CMV status not recorded). Some clones in this sample may be carry-over from other donors' samples.

The chain has TRBV5-4 and TRBJ2-3, with D perhaps given as TRBD1 or TRBD2 (6 bases each). Germline V gene lookup returns CDR1 SGHNT and CDR2 YYREEE (reference sequence). This CDR3 has 16 residues. V was shortened by 0 bases and J by 5 bases, with 16 bases between the two germline ends. CDR3 coding DNA: TGTGCCAGCAGCTTGGCCGATAGGGGGGCGCGAGATACGCAGTATTTT. It is translated as CASSLADRGARDTQYF.

This clonotype was counted at least ten times. The junction shows a germline mismatch at one end, possibly a read error. J is TRBJ2-1 and V is TRBV7-7, with D possibly TRBD1 on 5 matching bases. The CDR3 is made up of 13 amino acids. Germline V gives CDR1 SSHAT, CDR2 FNYEAQ (reference sequence). Written as DNA, the CDR3 is TGTGCTAGCAGTACTGGGGCCGGGAATGAGCAGTTCTTC. Amino acids: CASSTGAGNEQFF.

V gene TRBV2 combines with J gene TRBJ2-2; D not certain. Germline CDR1 SNHLY, CDR2 FYNNEI. V was clipped by 4 bases and J by 1 base, with 10 bases between them. The CDR3 covers 15 residues. CDR3 nucleotide sequence: TGTGCCAGCAGTGGGACCGACATGAACACCGGGGAGCTGTTTTTT. The encoded protein is CASSGTDMNTGELFF.

This clonotype was seen a single time. The chain uses TRBV29-1 and TRBJ2-5, with TRBD2 identical over 13 bases. Trimming took 4 bases from V and 2 from J; bases not matched to a gene: 1. This CDR3 contains 14 residues. Looked up from germline, CDR1 is SQVTM and CDR2 is ANQGSEA. The CDR3 sequence: CSVVLAGGQETQYF. CDR3 coding DNA: TGCAGCGTTGTACTAGCGGGGGGGCAAGAGACCCAGTACTTC.

This clonotype was observed a few times. The V and J genes are TRBV12-3 or TRBV12-4 and TRBJ2-1; D may be TRBD2 (7 bases). This CDR3 has 13 residues. Trimming left V 6 bases short and J 15 bases short, with 21 bases between. The CDR3 coding sequence is TGTGCCAGCAGCAGTTTGGGGGGGGGCCCGCGGTTCTTC. Protein sequence: CASSSLGGGPRFF.

The gene calls are TRBV15 and TRBJ2-2; D gene uncertain. CDR1 LNHNV and CDR2 YYDKDF come from the germline V gene (reference sequence). Trimming stripped 7 bases from V and 4 bases from J, with 10 bases between. CDR3 length: 13 residues. The CDR3 nucleotides are TGTGCCACCACGGGCAGACCCACCGGGGAGCTGTTTTTT. Translating it yields CATTGRPTGELFF.

This clonotype was picked up a small number of times. The chain employs TRBV12-3 or TRBV12-4 and TRBJ2-3; 12 bases map to TRBD2. The CDR3 is 20 amino acids. Trimming at V came to 6 bases and at J to 1 base, leaving 17 bases not matched to a gene. Here the CDR3 reads CASSHTGLAGRSARTDTQYF. DNA for the CDR3: TGTGCCAGCAGCCACACCGGACTAGCGGGGAGATCTGCGCGCACAGATACGCAGTATTTT.

This chain uses TRBV10-3 with TRBJ2-2; maybe TRBD1 (6 bases). With 8 bases removed from V and 3 bases from J, the gap between germline ends came to 13 bases. The CDR3 is 14 amino acids. Germline-derived CDR1 and CDR2 are ENHRY and SYGVKD. The CDR3 DNA is TGTGCCATCGCAGGGGAAGGAGACACCGGGGAGCTGTTTTTT. As protein: CAIAGEGDTGELFF.

V gene TRBV7-9 combines with J gene TRBJ2-5, with D unresolved. The CDR3 is made up of 16 amino acids. Looked up from germline, CDR1 is SEHNR and CDR2 is FQNEAQ (reference sequence). The V gene lost 2 bases and the J gene lost 4 bases, with 17 bases spanning the gap. Here the CDR3 DNA reads TGTGCCAGCAGCTTAATCGCCTCTTTAGAGAGAGAGACCCAGTACTTC. As protein: CASSLIASLERETQYF.

In the case of this clonotype: The CDR3 carries no conserved terminal phenylalanine or tryptophan, so it likely arises from a read error. CDR3 sequence: CASSPWYGSGGASSTDTQYS. DNA of the CDR3: TGTGCCAGCAGTCCCTGGTACGGTAGCGGGGGGGCATCTAGCACAGATACGCAGTATTCT. The chain employs TRBV27 and TRBJ2-3; 11 positions match TRBD2. V trimming: 5 bases; J trimming: 0 bases; junction bases outside the gene matches: 16. In germline, CDR1 is MNHEY, CDR2 SMNVEV (reference sequence). The CDR3 has 20 amino acids.

The chain recombines TRBV12-3 or TRBV12-4 with TRBJ2-1; maybe TRBD1 (6 bases). The V end was cut by 6 bases, the J end by 0 bases, with 15 bases between. The CDR3 is 16 amino acids. The CDR3, as DNA: TGTGCCAGCAGGACAGGCACGGGAAGCTCCTACAATGAGCAGTTCTTC. Its protein is CASRTGTGSSYNEQFF.

This sequence joins TRBV20-1 and TRBJ2-2; 7 bases match TRBD1. The CDR3 loop spans 14 amino acids. With V trimmed by 2 bases and J by 3 bases, 3 bases remained unmatched. Germline lookup yields CDR1 DFQATT and CDR2 SNEGSKA (reference sequence). The CDR3: CSARWQGDTGELFF. The CDR3 DNA is TGCAGTGCTAGATGGCAGGGGGACACCGGGGAGCTGTTTTTT.

This clonotype was seen at least ten times. The CDR3 coding sequence is TGTGCCAGCAGCTTAGGACAGGGGATCCACGAGCAGTACTTC. Its protein is CASSLGQGIHEQYF. This chain connects TRBV7-8 to TRBJ2-7; 8 nucleotides line up with TRBD1. CDR1 SGHVS and CDR2 FQNEAQ come from the germline V gene. Unmatched junction bases numbered 4, after V lost 1 base and J lost 5 bases. The CDR3 is made up of 14 amino acids.

This clonotype has just a few counts. This chain links TRBV2 with TRBJ1-5; D may be TRBD1 (6 bases). The CDR3 contains 18 residues. Deletions cut 2 bases from V and 3 bases from J, with 20 bases between. From germline, CDR1 is SNHLY and CDR2 FYNNEI. CDR3 sequence reads: CASSEWKGWGGPNQPQHF. Here the CDR3 DNA reads TGTGCCAGCAGTGAATGGAAGGGGTGGGGGGGCCCCAATCAGCCCCAGCATTTT.

The sample holds many counts of this clonotype. This sequence joins TRBV6-1 and TRBJ1-2; 7 bases map to TRBD1. Trimming at V came to 6 bases and at J to 0 bases, leaving 7 bases not matched to a gene. The CDR3 contains 15 residues. Germline assignment: CDR1 MNHNS and CDR2 SASEGT. CDR3 nucleotides: TGTGCCAGCAGAGTTGGGACAGTAGCTAACTATGGCTACACCTTC. Amino acid sequence: CASRVGTVANYGYTF.

A word on this clonotype: A much larger clone is a single base away; this may be a read error. The chain couples TRBV7-8 to TRBJ1-5, with D unresolved. The V and J ends lost 4 bases and 3 bases respectively, with 16 bases between them. The CDR3 is 16 amino acids. Germline lookup yields CDR1 SGHVS and CDR2 FQNEAQ. The CDR3 DNA follows: TGTGCCAGCAGCTCCCGGACGGAGGGCTCCAATCAGCCCCAGCATTTT. This sequence encodes CASSSRTEGSNQPQHF. The variable domain in full, completed from reference TRBV7-8 and TRBJ1-5, reads GAGVSQSPRYKVAKRGQDVALRCDPISGHVSLFWYQQALGQGPEFLTYFQNEAQLDKSGLPSDRFFAERPEGSVSTLKIQRTQQEDSAVYLCASSSRTEGSNQPQHFGDGTRLSIL.

The chain uses TRBV15 and TRBJ2-2; 7 bases agree with TRBD2. Germline CDR1 reads LNHNV; CDR2 reads YYDKDF (reference sequence). This CDR3 is 16 amino acids long. V shed 2 bases and J 7 bases; nucleotides not matched to a gene: 10. The CDR3 spells CATSRLPAGSIGELFF. Here the CDR3 DNA reads TGTGCCACCAGCAGATTACCAGCGGGGTCCATCGGGGAGCTGTTTTTT.

The V gene is TRBV10-3, the J gene TRBJ2-2; D gene ambiguous. Trimming took 8 bases from V and 7 from J, leaving 14 bases between them. The germline CDR1 and CDR2 sequences are ENHRY and SYGVKD. This CDR3 is built from 13 residues. The CDR3: CAIGMGMIGELFF. In DNA form, the CDR3 reads TGTGCCATCGGGATGGGTATGATCGGGGAGCTGTTTTTT.

The rearrangement links TRBV10-1 to TRBJ2-3; 14 bases align to TRBD2. V was pared by 0 bases and J by 10 bases, with 3 bases of the junction left unmatched. Germline CDR1 WNHNN, CDR2 SYGVQD (reference sequence). The CDR3 has 15 residues. The CDR3, as DNA: TGCGCCAGCAGTGAGTCGACTAGCGGGGGGGCTGCGCAGTATTTT. Encoded protein: CASSESTSGGAAQYF.

The rearrangement links TRBV7-2 to TRBJ2-7, with TRBD2 matching 12 bases. CDR3 length equals 17 residues. Germline CDR1 and CDR2: SGHTA and FQGNSA. The V segment lost 5 bases and the J segment 3 bases; nucleotides outside the gene matches: 11. For the CDR3, the DNA is TGTGCCAGCAGCCCGGAACTAGCGGGGGGCCGGGACTACGAGCAGTACGTC. Its protein product is CASSPELAGGRDYEQYV.

This clonotype was detected only a few times. The chain is built from TRBV29-1 and TRBJ2-1; 8 nucleotides line up with TRBD2. This CDR3 contains 13 residues. With V trimmed by 4 bases and J by 9 bases, 8 bases remained unmatched. CDR1 is SQVTM, CDR2 ANQGSEA, per germline. CDR3 DNA: TGCAGCGTTGGAGGCGGGGGGAGTAGTGAGCAGTTCTTC. Translated, it gives CSVGGGGSSEQFF.

V and J are TRBV27 and TRBJ2-5; D possibly corresponds to TRBD1 (5 bases). The length of the CDR3 is 15 residues. From germline, CDR1 is MNHEY and CDR2 SMNVEV (reference sequence). V was clipped by 4 bases and J by 4 bases, with 16 bases between them. DNA for the CDR3: TGTGCCAGCAGTTCCTTCGGACATTCTGGAGAGACCCAGTACTTC. Its protein product is CASSSFGHSGETQYF.

This clonotype was counted at least ten times. V is TRBV7-6 and J is TRBJ1-3, with 10 bases fitting TRBD1. This CDR3 spans 15 amino acids. V shed 1 base, J shed 4 bases, and the junction held 1 base outside the gene matches. Germline V gene sequence: CDR1 SGHVS, CDR2 FNYEAQ. The CDR3, as DNA: TGTGCCAGCAGCTTAGGGACAGGGGGAGGAAACACCATATATTTT. This encodes CASSLGTGGGNTIYF.

The chain combines TRBV12-3 or TRBV12-4 with TRBJ2-3; D may be TRBD2 (5 bases). The CDR3 totals 15 residues. Trimming cost V 2 bases and J 4 bases, with 13 bases left between them. The CDR3 nucleotides read TGTGCCAGCAGTTTATTGGCGGGTAGGGCAGATACGCAGTATTTT. Its translation: CASSLLAGRADTQYF.

This clonotype was found a few times. V usage is TRBV6-1 and J usage is TRBJ1-1; possible D gene TRBD1, 6 bases. V shed 2 bases and J shed 4 bases, with 14 bases lying between them. CDR1 is MNHNS, CDR2 SASEGT, per germline. The CDR3 loop spans 15 amino acids. CDR3 DNA sequence: TGTGCCAGCAGTGAAAGAATAGGAGGGGGCACTGAAGCTTTCTTT. Translating gives CASSERIGGGTEAFF.

This clonotype was counted a few times. The rearrangement links TRBV5-1 to TRBJ1-4; weak D call: TRBD1 (5 bases). This CDR3 is 18 amino acids long. Trimming cost V 4 bases and J 4 bases, with 23 bases left between them. Germline V gives CDR1 SGHRS, CDR2 YFSETQ. The CDR3 coding sequence is TGCGCCAGCAGCCCCGGATCAGGGCACGAAGTCGGTAATGAAAAACTGTTTTTT. Translating gives CASSPGSGHEVGNEKLFF.

J is TRBJ1-1 and V is TRBV12-3 or TRBV12-4; TRBD1 aligns across 7 bases. The CDR3 runs 14 residues. Unmatched junction bases numbered 9, after V lost 5 bases and J lost 6 bases. For the CDR3, the DNA is TGTGCCAGCAGTCCAATCGGAGGGGGCCCTGAAGCTTTCTTT. It encodes CASSPIGGGPEAFF.

CDR3 sequence: CATGWSGELFF. The CDR3 DNA reads TGCGCCACCGGGTGGTCCGGGGAGCTGTTTTTT. The chain combines TRBV10-1 with TRBJ2-2; D uncertain. CDR1 and CDR2 from the germline V gene are WNHNN and SYGVQD (reference sequence). CDR3 length: 11 amino acids. Trimming took off 10 bases at V and 6 bases at J, with 9 bases between the two ends.

A few counts support this clonotype. The V gene is TRBV9, the J gene TRBJ1-5; D is perhaps TRBD1 (6 bases). V shed 3 bases and J shed 3 bases, with 13 bases lying between them. Germline V CDR1 and CDR2: SGDLS, YYNGEE. The CDR3 is made up of 15 amino acids. The DNA for the CDR3 is TGTGCCAGCAGCGCCTCCGACAGGTCCAATCAGCCCCAGCATTTT. It translates to CASSASDRSNQPQHF.

This clonotype has more than one count but fewer than ten. For the CDR3, the DNA is TGTGCCAGCAGCTTGGCACCACTTAGCGGGGGTAACTATGAGCAGTTCTTC. Translation: CASSLAPLSGGNYEQFF. The chain has TRBV5-4 and TRBJ2-1, with 9 positions matching TRBD2. Germline trimming cut 0 bases from V and 8 bases from J; bases unmatched to any gene: 12. Per the germline V gene, CDR1 is SGHNT and CDR2 is YYREEE (reference sequence). CDR3 length: 17 residues.

Many counts were recorded for this clonotype. The V and J genes are TRBV7-8 and TRBJ2-1, with TRBD2 matching over 9 bases. CDR1 is SGHVS and CDR2 is FQNEAQ in the germline V gene. This CDR3 is 14 amino acids long. Trimming cost V 1 base and J 9 bases; bases outside gene matches: 4. The CDR3 is CASSLGRGGAEQFF. CDR3 DNA sequence: TGTGCCAGCAGCTTAGGGCGGGGGGGCGCTGAGCAGTTCTTC.

This clonotype has just a few counts. A clone one base away is much larger, so this may be a read error. The chain carries TRBV7-9 and TRBJ1-1; D ambiguous. The ends were cut back, 7 bases at V and 4 bases at J, with 10 bases in the middle. Per the germline V gene, CDR1 is SEHNR and CDR2 is FQNEAQ (reference sequence). The CDR3 covers 12 residues. The CDR3 region has the DNA TGTGCCAGCACCTTTTCGGGCACTGAAGCTTTCTTT. Translation gives CASTFSGTEAFF.